This is a list of T cell receptor beta chains from one sample in a study of blood T cell repertoires in COVID-19. Generated by immunoSEQ multiplex PCR, the TCRdb table keeps only in-frame clones and is missing some. Altogether 70,000 to 95,000 clones are present, 70% to 90% being singletons, with the ten largest covering about 4.8%. Sequencing input: peripheral blood. The receptor source for this set is a woman aged 80 or older with acute or convalescent COVID-19. The conserved cysteine and the conserved F or W are not part of the CDR3 here. The order of the fields is V gene, J gene, CDR3 protein.

v_gene: TRBV6-5; j_gene: TRBJ2-7; CDR3aa: ASSQATTYEQY
v_gene: TRBV18; j_gene: TRBJ2-5; CDR3aa: ASSPGTEETQY
v_gene: TRBV7-2; j_gene: TRBJ2-7; CDR3aa: ASSYDRGRTYEQY
v_gene: TRBV28; j_gene: TRBJ1-2; CDR3aa: ASSLDRYYGYT
v_gene: TRBV5-8; j_gene: TRBJ1-1; CDR3aa: ASSPRVSEAF
v_gene: TRBV5-8; j_gene: TRBJ2-1; CDR3aa: ASSLNTPRNNEQF
v_gene: TRBV19; j_gene: TRBJ2-3; CDR3aa: ASSEGVSRNTQY
v_gene: TRBV11-2; j_gene: TRBJ2-5; CDR3aa: ASGELLSPETQY
v_gene: TRBV7-3; j_gene: TRBJ1-6; CDR3aa: ASRLNPGWNSPLH
v_gene: TRBV5-5; j_gene: TRBJ1-5; CDR3aa: ASSEDRDGNQPQH
v_gene: TRBV11-2; j_gene: TRBJ2-1; CDR3aa: ASSLPGARSFRNEQF
v_gene: TRBV6-2/TRBV6-3; j_gene: TRBJ2-3; CDR3aa: ASSQGHTQY
v_gene: TRBV2; j_gene: TRBJ2-5; CDR3aa: ASRTVSSLAGGETQY
v_gene: TRBV7-2; j_gene: TRBJ2-6; CDR3aa: ASSSQVSGANVLT
v_gene: TRBV5-1; j_gene: TRBJ2-7; CDR3aa: ASSLGPGGGREQY
v_gene: TRBV28; j_gene: TRBJ2-7; CDR3aa: ASSRTSGSEQY
v_gene: TRBV7-2; j_gene: TRBJ2-7; CDR3aa: ASSFAGTGDEQY
v_gene: TRBV11-2; j_gene: TRBJ2-1; CDR3aa: ASSVGLAGGYNEQF
v_gene: TRBV19; j_gene: TRBJ2-3; CDR3aa: ASSIGARERTDTQY
v_gene: TRBV7-2; j_gene: TRBJ1-2; CDR3aa: ASSQGTGSGYT
v_gene: TRBV30; j_gene: TRBJ1-4; CDR3aa: AWSGHQGNTEKLF
v_gene: TRBV4-3; j_gene: TRBJ1-6; CDR3aa: ASSQEGQGSPLH
v_gene: TRBV7-2; j_gene: TRBJ2-7; CDR3aa: ASSLASANHEQY
v_gene: TRBV2; j_gene: TRBJ2-2; CDR3aa: ARGDLLGGTGELF
v_gene: TRBV19; j_gene: TRBJ1-5; CDR3aa: ASSWGQGYVQPQH
v_gene: TRBV9; j_gene: TRBJ1-1; CDR3aa: ASSAVTGGTEAF
v_gene: TRBV19; j_gene: TRBJ1-2; CDR3aa: ASSMEQGARYT
v_gene: TRBV20-1; j_gene: TRBJ2-7; CDR3aa: SASGFLAASSYEQY
v_gene: TRBV7-8; j_gene: TRBJ1-5; CDR3aa: ASSFFHGDSQH
v_gene: TRBV6-1; j_gene: TRBJ1-1; CDR3aa: ASSDQLTGGTEAF
v_gene: TRBV6-1; j_gene: TRBJ2-3; CDR3aa: ASSEGGGTDTQY
v_gene: TRBV19; j_gene: TRBJ1-3; CDR3aa: ASSSESGNTIY
v_gene: TRBV7-9; j_gene: TRBJ2-2; CDR3aa: ASSFRGTGGRTGELF
v_gene: TRBV6-6; j_gene: TRBJ2-7; CDR3aa: ASSFQGANDEQY
v_gene: TRBV3-1/TRBV3-2; j_gene: TRBJ2-1; CDR3aa: ASSQWRELAGVNEQF
v_gene: TRBV3-1/TRBV3-2; j_gene: TRBJ1-3; CDR3aa: ASSQTEGGANTIY
v_gene: TRBV5-4; j_gene: TRBJ1-2; CDR3aa: ASSLRTEPYGYT
v_gene: TRBV30; j_gene: TRBJ1-6; CDR3aa: AWRTDGQGDRPLH
v_gene: TRBV5-4; j_gene: TRBJ2-5; CDR3aa: ASSLASGRQETQY